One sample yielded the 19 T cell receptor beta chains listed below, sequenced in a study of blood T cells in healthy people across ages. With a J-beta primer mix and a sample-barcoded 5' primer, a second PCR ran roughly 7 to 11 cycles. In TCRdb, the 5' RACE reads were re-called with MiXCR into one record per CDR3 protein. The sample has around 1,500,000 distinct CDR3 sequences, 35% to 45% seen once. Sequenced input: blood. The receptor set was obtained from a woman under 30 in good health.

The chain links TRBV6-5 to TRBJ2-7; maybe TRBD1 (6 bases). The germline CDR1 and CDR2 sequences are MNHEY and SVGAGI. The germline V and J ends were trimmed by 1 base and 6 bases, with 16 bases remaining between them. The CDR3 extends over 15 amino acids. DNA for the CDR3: TGTGCCAGCAGTTACTTAGAGACAGGCTATGGCGAGCAGTACTTC. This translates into CASSYLETGYGEQYF.

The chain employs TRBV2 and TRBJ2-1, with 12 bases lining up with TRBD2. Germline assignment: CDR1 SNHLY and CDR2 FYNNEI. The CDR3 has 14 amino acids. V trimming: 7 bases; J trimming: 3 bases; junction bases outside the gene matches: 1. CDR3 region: CASTGLAGYNEQFF. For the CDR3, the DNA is TGTGCCAGCACGGGACTAGCGGGCTACAATGAGCAGTTCTTC.

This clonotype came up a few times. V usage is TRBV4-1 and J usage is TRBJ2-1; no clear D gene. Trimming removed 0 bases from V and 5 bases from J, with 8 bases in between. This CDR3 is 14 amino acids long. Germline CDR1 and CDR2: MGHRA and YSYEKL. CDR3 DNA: TGCGCCAGCAGCCAAGAATACGGCAACAATGAGCAGTTCTTC. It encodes CASSQEYGNNEQFF.

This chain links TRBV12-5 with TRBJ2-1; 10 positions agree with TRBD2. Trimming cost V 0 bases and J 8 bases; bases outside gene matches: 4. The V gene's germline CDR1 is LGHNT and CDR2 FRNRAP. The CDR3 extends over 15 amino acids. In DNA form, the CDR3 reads TGTGCTAGTGGTTTGGTAGCGGGAGGGCCTGATGAGCAGTTCTTC. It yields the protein CASGLVAGGPDEQFF. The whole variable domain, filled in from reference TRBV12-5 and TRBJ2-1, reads DARVTQTPRHKVTEMGQEVTMRCQPILGHNTVFWYRQTMMQGLELLAYFRNRAPLDDSGMPKDRFSAEMPDATLATLKIQPSEPRDSAVYFCASGLVAGGPDEQFFGPGTRLTVL.

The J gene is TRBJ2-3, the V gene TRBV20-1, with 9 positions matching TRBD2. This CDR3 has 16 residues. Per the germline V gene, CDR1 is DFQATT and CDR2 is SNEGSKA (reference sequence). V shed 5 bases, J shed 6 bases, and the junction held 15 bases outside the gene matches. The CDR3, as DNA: TGCAGTGCTGGAAGCCGGCTAGCGGGGCCGGGGGATACGCAGTATTTT. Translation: CSAGSRLAGPGDTQYF.

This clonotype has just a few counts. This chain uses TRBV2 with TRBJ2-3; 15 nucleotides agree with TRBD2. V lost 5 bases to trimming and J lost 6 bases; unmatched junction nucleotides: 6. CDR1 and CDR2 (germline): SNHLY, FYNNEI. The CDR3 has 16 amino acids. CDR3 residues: CASSTQGLAGGDTQYF. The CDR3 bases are TGTGCCAGCAGTACACAGGGACTAGCGGGGGGCGATACGCAGTATTTT.

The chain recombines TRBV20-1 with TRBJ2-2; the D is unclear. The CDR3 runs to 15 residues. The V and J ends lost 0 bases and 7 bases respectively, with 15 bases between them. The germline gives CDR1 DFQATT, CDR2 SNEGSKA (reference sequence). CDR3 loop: CSARDSPLEDGELFF. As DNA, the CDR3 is TGCAGTGCTAGAGATTCCCCCTTAGAAGACGGGGAGCTGTTTTTT.

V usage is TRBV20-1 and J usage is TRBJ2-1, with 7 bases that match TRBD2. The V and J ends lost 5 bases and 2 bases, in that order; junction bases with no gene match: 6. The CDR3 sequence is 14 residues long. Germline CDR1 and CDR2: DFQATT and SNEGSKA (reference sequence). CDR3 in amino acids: CSAYPGLPYNEQFF. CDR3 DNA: TGCAGTGCTTACCCGGGACTACCCTACAATGAGCAGTTCTTC.

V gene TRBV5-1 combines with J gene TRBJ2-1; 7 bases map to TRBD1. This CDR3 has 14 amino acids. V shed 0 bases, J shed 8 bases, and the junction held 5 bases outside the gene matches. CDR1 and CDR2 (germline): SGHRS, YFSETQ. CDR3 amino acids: CASSLGDSPHEQFF. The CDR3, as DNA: TGCGCCAGCAGCTTGGGGGACAGTCCACATGAGCAGTTCTTC.

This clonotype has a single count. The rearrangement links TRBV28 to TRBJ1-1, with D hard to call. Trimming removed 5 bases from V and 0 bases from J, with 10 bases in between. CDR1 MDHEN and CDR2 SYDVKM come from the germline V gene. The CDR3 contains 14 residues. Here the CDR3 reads CASSKDGVNTEAFF. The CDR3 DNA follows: TGTGCCAGCAGTAAAGACGGCGTGAACACTGAAGCTTTCTTT.

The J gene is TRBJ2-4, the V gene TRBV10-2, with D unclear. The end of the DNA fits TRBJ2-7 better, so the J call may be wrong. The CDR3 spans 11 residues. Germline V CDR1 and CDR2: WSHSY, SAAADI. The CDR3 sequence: CASCLEHEQYF. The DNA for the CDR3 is TGCGCCAGCTGCCTAGAGCACGAGCAGTACTTC.

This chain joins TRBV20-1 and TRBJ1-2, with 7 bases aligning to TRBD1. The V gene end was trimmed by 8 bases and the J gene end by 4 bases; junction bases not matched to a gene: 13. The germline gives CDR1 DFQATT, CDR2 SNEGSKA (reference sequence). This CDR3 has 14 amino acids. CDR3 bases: TGCAGTTCCTGGGGGACAGTAAATTCCTATGGCTACACCTTC. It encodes CSSWGTVNSYGYTF.

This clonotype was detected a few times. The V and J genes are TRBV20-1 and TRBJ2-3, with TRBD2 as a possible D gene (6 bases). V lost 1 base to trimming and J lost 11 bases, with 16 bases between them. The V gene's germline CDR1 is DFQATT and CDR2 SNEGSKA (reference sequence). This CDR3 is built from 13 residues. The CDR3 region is CSARGMTLGGQYF. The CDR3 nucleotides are TGCAGTGCTAGAGGAATGACTTTGGGGGGGCAGTATTTT.

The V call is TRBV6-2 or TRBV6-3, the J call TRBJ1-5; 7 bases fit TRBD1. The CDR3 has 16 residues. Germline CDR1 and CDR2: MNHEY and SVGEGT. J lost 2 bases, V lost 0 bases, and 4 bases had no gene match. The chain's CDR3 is CASSYSVQGGNQPQHF. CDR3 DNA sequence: TGTGCCAGCAGTTACTCGGTTCAGGGGGGCAATCAGCCCCAGCATTTT.

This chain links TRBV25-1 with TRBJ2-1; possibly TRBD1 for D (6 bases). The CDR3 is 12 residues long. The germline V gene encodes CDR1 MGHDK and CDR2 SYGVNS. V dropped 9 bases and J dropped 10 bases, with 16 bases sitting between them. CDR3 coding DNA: TGTGCCAGAATCGCAGGGGCAGGGGAGCAGTTCTTC. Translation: CARIAGAGEQFF.

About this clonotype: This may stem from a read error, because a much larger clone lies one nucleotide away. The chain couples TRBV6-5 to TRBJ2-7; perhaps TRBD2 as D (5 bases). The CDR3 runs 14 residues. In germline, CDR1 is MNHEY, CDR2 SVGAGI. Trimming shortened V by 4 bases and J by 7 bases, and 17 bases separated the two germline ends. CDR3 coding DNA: TGTGCCAGCAGTTCGAGGGCCCTGCGCAATGAGCAGTACTTC. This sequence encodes CASSSRALRNEQYF.

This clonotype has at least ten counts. CDR3 nucleotide sequence: TGTGCCAGCAGCCGCGGACAGGGTGGCTACACCTTC. It encodes CASSRGQGGYTF. The chain links TRBV6-1 to TRBJ1-2, with 8 positions matching TRBD1. The J segment lost 7 bases and the V segment lost 6 bases, leaving 4 bases of the junction unmatched. The CDR3 length is 12 residues. Per germline, CDR1 MNHNS and CDR2 SASEGT.

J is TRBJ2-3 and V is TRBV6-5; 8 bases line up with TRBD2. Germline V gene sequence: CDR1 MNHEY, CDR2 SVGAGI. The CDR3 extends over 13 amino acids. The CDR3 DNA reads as TGTACCACTATAGGACTAGCATCAGATACGCAGTATTTT. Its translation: CTTIGLASDTQYF.

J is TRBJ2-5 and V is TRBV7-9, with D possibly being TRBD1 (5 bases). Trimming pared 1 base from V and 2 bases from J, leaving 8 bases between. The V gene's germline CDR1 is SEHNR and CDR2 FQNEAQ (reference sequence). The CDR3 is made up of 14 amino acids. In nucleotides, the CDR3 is TGTGCCAGCAGCTTAGAGGGGTTTCAAGAGACCCAGTACTTC. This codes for CASSLEGFQETQYF.